This section outlines one TCR beta chain sequence together with its context. Its antigen is not identified. This record belongs to a study of T cell responses to AZD1222 COVID-19 vaccine. Overall study findings and caveats: Regions 160-218 and 743-854 held dominance among vaccine-associated CD4 TCRs, which spanned spike. Of the AZD1222 recipients, only 6 or 7 were seropositive at baseline. Regions left unmutated in variants are reportedly the target of nearly half of spike-specific TCRs.

Some clones are missing from TCRdb's copy, which holds only in-frame ones; the method was immunoSEQ multiplex PCR. The table includes 200,000 or so clones, around 93% detected once. Per the germline V gene, CDR1 is SGHNT and CDR2 is YYREEE (reference sequence). This CDR3 region has 15 residues. V lost 4 bases, J lost 7 bases, and 11 bases stayed unmatched. The chain has TRBV5-4 and TRBJ1-2; TRBD1 matches at 9 bases. This sequence was found in an adult in good health. Material: peripheral blood, obtained on day 0 of AZD1222 vaccination. This CDR3 is CASSRAGDRGGGYTF. The CDR3 nucleotides read TGTGCCAGCAGCAGGGCCGGAGACAGGGGGGGTGGCTACACCTTC.